This T cell receptor (beta chain) is from a study of cytomegalovirus exposure and HLA in healthy donors. CDR3 length: 13 amino acids. Trimming stripped 11 bases from V and 5 bases from J, with 18 bases between. In germline, CDR1 is MNHNY, CDR2 SVGAGI (reference sequence). Amplification used 60 Vbeta primers and 13 Jbeta primers. Sequencing used immunoSEQ multiplex PCR; TCRdb keeps in-frame clones, though not all of them. Of 95,000 to 150,000 clones in the sample, roughly 76% are singletons; the top ten hold under 2.5%. This clone was detected only once. Donors were ostensibly healthy at sampling, although undocumented immune exposures were probable.

The chain has TRBV6-6 and TRBJ2-5, with D perhaps TRBD1 (6 bases). Sequencing was carried out using PBMCs. The TCR originated in a man aged 25 to 45 in good health and CMV-seronegative. CDR3 sequence reads: CAGGRGGRETQYF. The DNA for the CDR3 is TGTGCCGGCGGTAGAGGGGGTAGGGAGACCCAGTACTTC.